Listed below are T cell receptor beta chains from one sample, sequenced in a study of T cell changes during pregnancy in multiple sclerosis. Data came from immunoSEQ multiplex PCR; TCRdb stores just in-frame clones and leaves some out. The data show about 18,000 clones, more than 70% seen once. This material consisted of CD8+ T cells from peripheral blood mononuclear cells, taken in the third trimester of pregnancy. Source of these receptors: a female donor in good health, enrolled as a control in a pregnancy study. CDR3s include the opening cysteine and the closing phenylalanine or tryptophan. The D gene is left open where the match is weak. Not every row has a clone size; where given, it reads once, few, many or a size class.

CDR3 DNA | CDR3 protein | J gene | D gene | clone size | V gene
TGTGCCAGTAGTTTCAGGGTTCTAGCTGAAGCTTTCTTT | CASSFRVLAEAFF | TRBJ1-1 | - | once | TRBV19
TGTGCCAGCAGTGAGAGCGACCGGAGCTCTGGAAACACCATATATTTT | CASSESDRSSGNTIYF | TRBJ1-3 | - | - | TRBV2
TGTGCCAGCAGCTGGCCTGGGCCCTTCGAACCCTATGGCTACACCTTC | CASSWPGPFEPYGYTF | TRBJ1-2 | - | - | TRBV5-6
TGCGCCAGTCGTTTGAAGCCGCCCAGGGATACGCAGTATTTT | CASRLKPPRDTQYF | TRBJ2-3 | - | - | TRBV10-2
TGCGCCAGCAGCCAAGATACGACAGGGGTGGCTAATTCACCCCTCCACTTT | CASSQDTTGVANSPLHF | TRBJ1-6 | TRBD1 | - | TRBV4-1
TGCGCCAGCAGCCAAGGGACATCGTACACTGAAGCTTTCTTT | CASSQGTSYTEAFF | TRBJ1-1 | - | - | TRBV4-3
TGTGCCAGCAGCTTAGTCTCTGCTAGCGGGAGGGCCGAGTACGAGCAGTACTTC | CASSLVSASGRAEYEQYF | TRBJ2-7 | TRBD2 | - | TRBV7-6
TGTGCCAGCAGTTTATCGTTAGTTCAGCCCCAGCATTTT | CASSLSLVQPQHF | TRBJ1-5 | - | - | TRBV27
TGCGCCAGCAGCCATGCCAGGGGGAACACTGAAGCTTTCTTT | CASSHARGNTEAFF | TRBJ1-1 | - | - | TRBV4-1
TGTGCCAGCCAGTTTAAGTTTCCAAACAGTTACTTTAGCAATCAGCCCCAGCATTTT | CASQFKFPNSYFSNQPQHF | TRBJ1-5 | - | once | TRBV28
TGTGCCTCGGATAGTGGGACAGGGTATGAAAAACTGTTTTTT | CASDSGTGYEKLFF | TRBJ1-4 | TRBD1 | few | TRBV30
TGTGCCAGCAGTTACAAGGGGGTCCCCTACAATGAGCAGTTCTTC | CASSYKGVPYNEQFF | TRBJ2-1 | - | - | TRBV6-7
TGTGCCAGCGTGAGAGCGGGTTCGAACACCGGGGAGCTGTTTTTT | CASVRAGSNTGELFF | TRBJ2-2 | - | - | TRBV7-9
TGTGCCAGCAGCGGACAGGGACCCTACGAGCAGTACTTC | CASSGQGPYEQYF | TRBJ2-7 | TRBD1 | - | TRBV5-6
TGTGCCAGCAGCTTAGCCGCCCAACTAGCTCGGAGAGATACGCAGTATTTT | CASSLAAQLARRDTQYF | TRBJ2-3 | - | - | TRBV7-2
TGTGCCTCCGTGCAGGGACTGCGTGGCTACGAGCAGTACTTC | CASVQGLRGYEQYF | TRBJ2-7 | - | - | TRBV6-4